The present TCR beta chain was sequenced within a study of T cells in Graves' hyperthyroidism and ophthalmopathy. Overall study results and limits: Separation of ophthalmopathy from stable hyperthyroidism was achieved by a 13 V-J model.

PBMCs stemmed from around 10 ml fresh peripheral blood. Amplification targeted TCR beta CDR3 regions from RNA transcripts. During a first-round RT-PCR of the TCR CDR3, the HTBI primer set was used. TCRdb reprocessed the multiplex PCR reads via MiXCR and lists one record per CDR3 protein. The sample shows around 600,000 distinct CDR3 sequences, around 16% of them seen only once. Trimming removed 6 bases from V and 4 bases from J, with 18 bases in between. Germline loops: CDR1 LGHDT, CDR2 YNNKEL (reference sequence). The CDR3 length is 15 residues. This clonotype was observed a handful of times. Its target is unknown.

This TCR was sampled from a woman aged 40-49 years with Graves' ophthalmopathy. Sequenced sample: blood. The chain has TRBV3-1 and TRBJ1-1, with D possibly being TRBD1 (5 bases). CDR3 loop: CASSDKVGPSTEAFF. As DNA, the CDR3 is TGTGCCAGCAGTGACAAAGTGGGGCCCAGCACTGAAGCTTTCTTT.